The present T cell receptor (beta chain) was sequenced within a study of CD8+ T cells in alopecia areata. Sequencing used cDNA as its template, made by extracting RNA and reverse transcribing it. Clones were read by immunoSEQ multiplex PCR, and TCRdb kept only the in-frame ones, dropping some. The profile shows about 150,000 clones, around half of them singletons. The CDR3 totals 14 residues. Germline CDR1 GTSNPN, CDR2 SVGIG (reference sequence). The ends lost 3 bases at V and 5 bases at J; junction bases unmatched: 8. Sequencing was performed on CD8+ T cells sorted from blood, taken at week 0. This sequence was found in a human donor with alopecia areata. The chain couples TRBV30 to TRBJ1-1; 8 bases line up with TRBD1. CDR3 coding DNA: TGTGCCTGGAGGAACCCAGGGGGCCGGACTGAAGCTTTCTTT. Its translation is CAWRNPGGRTEAFF.